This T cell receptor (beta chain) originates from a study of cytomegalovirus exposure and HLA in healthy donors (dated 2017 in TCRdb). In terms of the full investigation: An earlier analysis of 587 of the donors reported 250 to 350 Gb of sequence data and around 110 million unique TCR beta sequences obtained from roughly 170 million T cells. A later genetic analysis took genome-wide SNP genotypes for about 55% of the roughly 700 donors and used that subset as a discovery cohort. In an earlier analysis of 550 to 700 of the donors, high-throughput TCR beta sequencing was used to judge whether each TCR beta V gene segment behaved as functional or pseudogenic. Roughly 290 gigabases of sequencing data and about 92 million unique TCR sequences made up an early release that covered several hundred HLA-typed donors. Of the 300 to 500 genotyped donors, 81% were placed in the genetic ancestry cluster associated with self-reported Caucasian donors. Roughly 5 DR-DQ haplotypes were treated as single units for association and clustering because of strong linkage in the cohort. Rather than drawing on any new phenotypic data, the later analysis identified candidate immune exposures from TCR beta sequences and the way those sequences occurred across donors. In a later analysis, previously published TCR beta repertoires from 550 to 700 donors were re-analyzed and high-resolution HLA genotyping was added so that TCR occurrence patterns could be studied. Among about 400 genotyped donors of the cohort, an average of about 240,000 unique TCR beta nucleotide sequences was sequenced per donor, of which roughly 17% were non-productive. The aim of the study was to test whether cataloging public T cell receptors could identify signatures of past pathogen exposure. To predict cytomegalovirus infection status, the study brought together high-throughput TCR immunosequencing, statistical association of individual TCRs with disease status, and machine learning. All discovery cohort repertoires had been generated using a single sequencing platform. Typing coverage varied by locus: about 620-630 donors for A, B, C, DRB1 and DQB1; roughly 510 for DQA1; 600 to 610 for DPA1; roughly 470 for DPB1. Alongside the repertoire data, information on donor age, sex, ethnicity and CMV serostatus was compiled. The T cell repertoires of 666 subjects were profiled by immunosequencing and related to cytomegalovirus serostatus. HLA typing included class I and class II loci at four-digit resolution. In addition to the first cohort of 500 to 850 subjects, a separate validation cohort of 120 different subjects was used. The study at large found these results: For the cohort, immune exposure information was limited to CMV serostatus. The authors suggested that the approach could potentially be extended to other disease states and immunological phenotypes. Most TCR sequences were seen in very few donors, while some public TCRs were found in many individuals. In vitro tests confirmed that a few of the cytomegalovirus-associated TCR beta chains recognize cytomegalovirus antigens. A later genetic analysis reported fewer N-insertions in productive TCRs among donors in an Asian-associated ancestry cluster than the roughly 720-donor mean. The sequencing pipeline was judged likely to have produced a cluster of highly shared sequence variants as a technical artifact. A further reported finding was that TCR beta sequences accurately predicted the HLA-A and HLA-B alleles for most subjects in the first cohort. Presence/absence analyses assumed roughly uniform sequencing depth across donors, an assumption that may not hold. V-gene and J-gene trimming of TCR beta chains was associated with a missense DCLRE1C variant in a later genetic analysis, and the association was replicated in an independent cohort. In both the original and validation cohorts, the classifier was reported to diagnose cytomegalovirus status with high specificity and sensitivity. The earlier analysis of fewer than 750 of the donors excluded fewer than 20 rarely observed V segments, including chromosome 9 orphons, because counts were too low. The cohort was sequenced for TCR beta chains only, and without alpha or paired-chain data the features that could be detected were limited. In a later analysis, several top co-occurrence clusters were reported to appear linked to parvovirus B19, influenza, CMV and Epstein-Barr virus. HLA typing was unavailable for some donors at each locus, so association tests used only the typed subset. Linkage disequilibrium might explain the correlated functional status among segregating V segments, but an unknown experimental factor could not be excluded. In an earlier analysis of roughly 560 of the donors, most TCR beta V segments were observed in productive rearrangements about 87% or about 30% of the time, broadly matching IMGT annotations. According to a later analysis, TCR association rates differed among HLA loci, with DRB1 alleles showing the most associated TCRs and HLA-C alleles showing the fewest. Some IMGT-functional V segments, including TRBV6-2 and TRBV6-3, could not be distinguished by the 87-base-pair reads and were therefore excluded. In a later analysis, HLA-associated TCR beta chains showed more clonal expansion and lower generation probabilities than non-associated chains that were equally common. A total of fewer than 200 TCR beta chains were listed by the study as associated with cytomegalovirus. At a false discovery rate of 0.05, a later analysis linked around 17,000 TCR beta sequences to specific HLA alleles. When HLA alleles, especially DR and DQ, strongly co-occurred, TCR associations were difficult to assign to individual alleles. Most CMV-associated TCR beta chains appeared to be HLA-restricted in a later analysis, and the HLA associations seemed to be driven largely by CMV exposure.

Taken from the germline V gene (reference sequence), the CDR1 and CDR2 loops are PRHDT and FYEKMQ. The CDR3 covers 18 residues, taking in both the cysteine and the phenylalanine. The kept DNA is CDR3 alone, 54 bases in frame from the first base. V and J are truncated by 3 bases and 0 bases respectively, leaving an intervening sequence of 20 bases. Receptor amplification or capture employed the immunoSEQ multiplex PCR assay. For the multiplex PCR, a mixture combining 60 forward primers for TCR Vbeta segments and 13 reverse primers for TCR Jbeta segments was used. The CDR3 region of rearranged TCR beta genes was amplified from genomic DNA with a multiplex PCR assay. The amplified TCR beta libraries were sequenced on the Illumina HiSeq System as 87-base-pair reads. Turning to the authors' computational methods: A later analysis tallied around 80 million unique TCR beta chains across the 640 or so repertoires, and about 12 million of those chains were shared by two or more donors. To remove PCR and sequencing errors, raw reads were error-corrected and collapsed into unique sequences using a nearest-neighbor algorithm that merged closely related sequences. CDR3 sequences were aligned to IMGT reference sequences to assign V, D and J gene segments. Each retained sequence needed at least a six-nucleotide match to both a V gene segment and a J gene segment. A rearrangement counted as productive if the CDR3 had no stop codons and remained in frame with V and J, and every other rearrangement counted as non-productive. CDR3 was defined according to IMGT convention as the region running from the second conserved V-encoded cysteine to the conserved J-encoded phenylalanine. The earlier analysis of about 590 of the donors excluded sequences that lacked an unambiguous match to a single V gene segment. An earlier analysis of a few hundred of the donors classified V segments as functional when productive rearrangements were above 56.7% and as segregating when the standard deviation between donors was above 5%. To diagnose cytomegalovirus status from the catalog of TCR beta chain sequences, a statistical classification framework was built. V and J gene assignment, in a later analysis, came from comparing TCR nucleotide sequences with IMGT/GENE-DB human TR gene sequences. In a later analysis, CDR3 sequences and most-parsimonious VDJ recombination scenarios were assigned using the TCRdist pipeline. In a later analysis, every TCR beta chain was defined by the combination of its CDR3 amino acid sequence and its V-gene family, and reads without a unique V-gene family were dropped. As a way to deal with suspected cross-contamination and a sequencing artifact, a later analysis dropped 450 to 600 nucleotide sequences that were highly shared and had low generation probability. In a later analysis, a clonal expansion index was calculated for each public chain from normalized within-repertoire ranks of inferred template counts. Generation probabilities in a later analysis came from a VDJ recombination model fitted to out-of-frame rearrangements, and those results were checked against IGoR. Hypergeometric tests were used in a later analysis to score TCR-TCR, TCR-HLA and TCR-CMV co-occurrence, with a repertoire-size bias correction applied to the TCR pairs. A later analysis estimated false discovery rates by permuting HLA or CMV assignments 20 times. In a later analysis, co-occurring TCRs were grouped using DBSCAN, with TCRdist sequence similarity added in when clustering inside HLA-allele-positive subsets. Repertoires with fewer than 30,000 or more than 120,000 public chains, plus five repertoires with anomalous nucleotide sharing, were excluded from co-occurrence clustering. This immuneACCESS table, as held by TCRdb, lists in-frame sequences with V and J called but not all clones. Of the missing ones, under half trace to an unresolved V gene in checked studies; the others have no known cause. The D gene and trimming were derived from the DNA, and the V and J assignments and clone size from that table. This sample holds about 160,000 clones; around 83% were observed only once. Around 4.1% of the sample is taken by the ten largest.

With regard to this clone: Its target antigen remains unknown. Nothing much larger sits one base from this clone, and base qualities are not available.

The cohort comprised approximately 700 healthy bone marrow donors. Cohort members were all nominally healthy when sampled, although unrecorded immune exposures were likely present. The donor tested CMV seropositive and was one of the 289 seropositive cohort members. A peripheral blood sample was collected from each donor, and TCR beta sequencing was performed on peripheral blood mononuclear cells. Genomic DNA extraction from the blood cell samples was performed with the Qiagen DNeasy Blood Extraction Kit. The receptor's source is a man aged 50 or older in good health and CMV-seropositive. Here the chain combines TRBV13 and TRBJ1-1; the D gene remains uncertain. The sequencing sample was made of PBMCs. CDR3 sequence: CASSLTNLFSDVNTEAFF. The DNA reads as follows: TGTGCCAGCAGCTTGACTAATCTTTTTTCAGACGTGAACACTGAAGCTTTCTTT. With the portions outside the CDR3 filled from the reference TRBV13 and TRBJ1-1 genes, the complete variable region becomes AAGVIQSPRHLIKEKRETATLKCYPIPRHDTVYWYQQGPGQDPQFLISFYEKMQSDKGSIPDRFSAQQFSDYHSELNMSSLELGDSALYFCASSLTNLFSDVNTEAFFGQGTRLTVV.